Shown below are 3 T cell receptor beta chains from a single sample sequenced in a study of T-cell memory formation after mild COVID-19. In TCRdb, the 5' RACE reads were re-called with MiXCR into one record per CDR3 protein. Of about 390,000 distinct CDR3 sequences listed, roughly 20% are singletons. What was sequenced was PBMCs or a T cell subset sorted from them (not recorded which). The receptors were sampled from an adult woman who had mild COVID-19 (a few samples of this study predate the infection). Cell type and time point are not known.

This clonotype occurred a few times. The V and J genes are TRBV20-1 and TRBJ1-2; 7 bases are shared with TRBD1. Trimming at V came to 1 base and at J to 8 bases, leaving 13 bases not matched to a gene. In germline, CDR1 is DFQATT, CDR2 SNEGSKA (reference sequence). The CDR3 covers 15 residues. CDR3 sequence: CSARVGDRGFRGYTF. The DNA for the CDR3 is TGCAGTGCTAGAGTGGGGGACAGAGGTTTTCGCGGCTACACCTTC.

The chain is built from TRBV4-2 and TRBJ2-3, with a weak D call TRBD1 (5 bases). Germline CDR1 reads LGHNA; CDR2 reads YNFKEQ. The CDR3 runs to 18 residues. Trimming removed 0 bases from V and 6 bases from J, with 22 bases in between. This chain's CDR3 is CASSQELGTGVTSDTQYF. Here the CDR3 DNA reads TGTGCCAGCAGCCAAGAGTTGGGTACAGGTGTGACCTCGGATACGCAGTATTTT.

This clonotype occurred a few times. The chain has TRBV6-1 and TRBJ1-5, with D tentatively TRBD1 (5 bases). Germline CDR1 and CDR2: MNHNS and SASEGT. V lost 7 bases to trimming and J lost 3 bases, with 16 bases between them. The CDR3 runs 15 residues. CDR3 residues: CASTPLDTTNQPQHF. The CDR3 DNA is TGTGCCAGCACCCCCCTGGACACGACCAATCAGCCCCAGCATTTT.